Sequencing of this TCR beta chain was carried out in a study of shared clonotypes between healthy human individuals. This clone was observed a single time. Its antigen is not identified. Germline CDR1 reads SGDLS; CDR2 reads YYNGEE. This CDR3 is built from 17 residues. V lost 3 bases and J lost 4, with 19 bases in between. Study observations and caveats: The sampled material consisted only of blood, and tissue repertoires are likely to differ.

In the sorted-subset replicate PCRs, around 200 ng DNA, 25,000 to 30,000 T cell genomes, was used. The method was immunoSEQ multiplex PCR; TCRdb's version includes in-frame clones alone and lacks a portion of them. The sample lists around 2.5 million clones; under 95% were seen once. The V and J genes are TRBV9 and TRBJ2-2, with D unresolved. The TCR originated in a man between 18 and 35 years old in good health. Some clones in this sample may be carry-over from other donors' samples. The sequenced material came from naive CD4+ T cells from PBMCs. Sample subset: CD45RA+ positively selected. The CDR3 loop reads CASSAEPGSRSTGELFF. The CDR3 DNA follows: TGTGCCAGCAGCGCCGAGCCCGGGTCCCGATCCACCGGGGAGCTGTTTTTT.